A single sample gave rise to the 29 T cell receptor beta chains below, sequenced in a study of blood T cell repertoires in COVID-19. Libraries were prepared by immunoSEQ multiplex PCR; TCRdb keeps only in-frame clonotypes and omits some of them. The data show 210,000 or so clones, approximately 80% seen once. The sequencing sample was made of peripheral blood. These receptors were taken from an elderly woman with acute or convalescent COVID-19.

The rearrangement uses TRBV5-1 and TRBJ2-3; no clear D. CDR3 size: 14 residues. Germline lookup yields CDR1 SGHRS and CDR2 YFSETQ. V lost 5 bases and J 5 bases, leaving 15 bases between the germline ends. CDR3 sequence: CASSWAEQGDTQYF. The CDR3 DNA reads as TGCGCCAGCAGTTGGGCAGAGCAAGGAGATACGCAGTATTTT.

The chain couples TRBV7-3 to TRBJ1-2; weak D call: TRBD1 (6 bases). Trimming cost V 3 bases and J 8 bases, with 25 bases left between them. This CDR3 is built from 17 residues. CDR1 is SGHTA, CDR2 FQGTGA, per germline. The CDR3 coding sequence is TGTGCCAGCAGCTTCACGGGAGGAGGACAGCCGCCTATAGGCTACACCTTC. Its protein product is CASSFTGGGQPPIGYTF.

The rearrangement joins TRBV19 to TRBJ2-5; the D gene is possibly TRBD1 (5 bases). CDR3 length: 15 amino acids. CDR1 LNHDA and CDR2 SQIVND come from the germline V gene (reference sequence). Trimming removed 0 bases from V and 4 bases from J, with 12 bases in between. CDR3 nucleotides: TGTGCCAGTAGTATAGACCCAGGGCGGAGAGAGACCCAGTACTTC. Translation gives CASSIDPGRRETQYF. Complete variable domain (other parts from reference TRBV19 and TRBJ2-5): DGGITQSPKYLFRKEGQNVTLSCEQNLNHDAMYWYRQDPGQGLRLIYYSQIVNDFQKGDIAEGYSVSREKKESFPLTVTSAQKNPTAFYLCASSIDPGRRETQYFGPGTRLLVL.

This chain connects TRBV11-2 to TRBJ2-3; TRBD2 matches at 7 bases. The CDR3 consists of 14 residues. Trimming cost V 3 bases and J 10 bases; bases outside gene matches: 10. Germline CDR1 SGHAT, CDR2 FQNNGV. The DNA for the CDR3 is TGTGCCAGCAGCTTGATGGGGGGAGGGCCTGCGCAGTATTTT. This encodes CASSLMGGGPAQYF.

The rearrangement uses TRBV18 and TRBJ1-4, with 7 bases aligning to TRBD1. The junction had 10 bases not matched to a gene; V was cut back by 4 bases and J by 2 bases. The CDR3 sequence is 17 residues long. The germline V gene has CDR1 KGHSH and CDR2 LQKENI. CDR3 sequence: CASSQFSVQGTNEKLFF. The CDR3 bases are TGTGCCAGCTCACAATTTTCCGTACAGGGGACTAATGAAAAACTGTTTTTT.

The chain links TRBV29-1 to TRBJ1-5; 8 bases map to TRBD1. The length of the CDR3 is 13 residues. The germline CDR1 and CDR2 sequences are SQVTM and ANQGSEA. The V segment lost 6 bases and the J segment 7 bases; nucleotides outside the gene matches: 8. CDR3 residues: CSVADRGRQPQHF. CDR3 nucleotides: TGCAGCGTCGCAGACAGGGGTAGACAGCCCCAGCATTTT.

The chain is built from TRBV3-1 (or the pseudogene TRBV3-2) and TRBJ2-5, with D perhaps TRBD2 (6 bases). CDR1 LGHDT and CDR2 YNNKEL come from the germline V gene (reference sequence). Trimming stripped 0 bases from V and 7 bases from J, with 15 bases between. This CDR3 spans 15 amino acids. The CDR3 DNA follows: TGTGCCAGCAGCCAAGATACAAGGACTAAGGGGACCCAGTACTTC. Its translation: CASSQDTRTKGTQYF.

This chain uses TRBV25-1 with TRBJ1-6; TRBD1 might be the D (5 bases). Germline V CDR1 and CDR2: MGHDK, SYGVNS. Trimming removed 0 bases at V and 3 bases at J, with 9 bases between. CDR3 length equals 16 residues. For the CDR3, the DNA is TGTGCCAGCAGTGAATATACAGGAGACTATAATTCACCCCTCCACTTT. Amino acid sequence: CASSEYTGDYNSPLHF. The full variable domain, its missing parts supplied by reference TRBV25-1 and TRBJ1-6, is EADIYQTPRYLVIGTGKKITLECSQTMGHDKMYWYQQDPGMELHLIHYSYGVNSTEKGDLSSESTVSRIRTEHFPLTLESARPSHTSQYLCASSEYTGDYNSPLHFGNGTRLTVT.

This chain connects TRBV19 to TRBJ2-3, with D perhaps TRBD2 (6 bases). Trimming removed 10 bases from V and 2 bases from J, with 19 bases in between. Germline V gene sequence: CDR1 LNHDA, CDR2 SQIVND (reference sequence). CDR3 size: 15 residues. CDR3 loop: CATGHGAGVTDTQYF. CDR3 nucleotide sequence: TGTGCCACCGGGCATGGAGCGGGCGTCACAGATACGCAGTATTTT.

The chain joins TRBV4-3 to TRBJ2-7; 10 nucleotides align to TRBD2. This CDR3 is 18 amino acids long. The V gene end was trimmed by 4 bases and the J gene end by 2 bases; junction bases not matched to a gene: 14. Germline assignment: CDR1 LGHNA and CDR2 YSLEER. Here the CDR3 reads CASSRQASGGYEPYEQYF. The DNA of the CDR3 is TGCGCCAGCAGCCGACAAGCTAGCGGGGGATACGAACCCTACGAGCAGTACTTC.

V and J are TRBV7-8 and TRBJ1-1; a weak D match, TRBD1 (5 bases). This CDR3 region has 15 residues. V was cut by 1 base and J by 0 bases, with 9 bases left in between. Germline V gene data show CDR1 as SGHVS and CDR2 as FQNEAQ. CDR3 residues: CASSLDGRVNTEAFF. The DNA of the CDR3 is TGTGCCAGCAGCTTAGACGGCAGGGTGAACACTGAAGCTTTCTTT.

The V and J genes are TRBV28 and TRBJ1-2; D is perhaps TRBD1 (5 bases). The V gene's germline CDR1 is MDHEN and CDR2 SYDVKM. The V gene lost 3 bases and the J gene lost 3 bases, with 11 bases spanning the gap. CDR3 length: 14 residues. The CDR3 DNA sequence: TGTGCCAGCAGTTTTGGGGGAGGTGACTATGGCTACACCTTC. Residues: CASSFGGGDYGYTF.

In its sample, this clone was seen once. The V and J genes are TRBV15 and TRBJ2-2, with no clear D. Germline V gene data show CDR1 as LNHNV and CDR2 as YYDKDF (reference sequence). CDR3 size: 15 residues. V lost 3 bases and J lost 3, with 11 bases in between. CDR3 protein: CATSRETPDTGELFF. CDR3 nucleotides: TGTGCCACCAGCAGGGAGACCCCGGACACCGGGGAGCTGTTTTTT.

The CDR3 protein is CASSLDSPLVGTEAFF. Here the CDR3 DNA reads TGTGCCAGCAGCTTGGACAGTCCTCTGGTAGGCACTGAAGCTTTCTTT. The chain is built from TRBV5-4 and TRBJ1-1, with D uncertain. V gave up 0 bases and J gave up 4 bases, with 16 bases separating them. The CDR3 totals 16 residues. Germline assignment: CDR1 SGHNT and CDR2 YYREEE (reference sequence).

The chain employs TRBV18 and TRBJ1-5; D is possibly TRBD1 (6 bases). Germline V gene lookup returns CDR1 KGHSH and CDR2 LQKENI. The germline V and J ends were trimmed by 3 bases and 1 base, with 16 bases remaining between them. The CDR3 is made up of 17 amino acids. CDR3 residues: CASSPRDRLGSNQPQHF. CDR3 DNA: TGTGCCAGCTCACCTCGAGACAGGTTGGGGAGCAATCAGCCCCAGCATTTT.

The chain uses TRBV5-4 and TRBJ1-1, with 7 bases fitting TRBD1. Trimming at V came to 4 bases and at J to 0 bases, leaving 9 bases not matched to a gene. Germline CDR1 SGHNT, CDR2 YYREEE (reference sequence). The length of the CDR3 is 16 residues. The CDR3 reads CASSLPGTVVNTEAFF. The CDR3 DNA reads as TGTGCCAGCAGCCTGCCGGGGACAGTGGTGAACACTGAAGCTTTCTTT. The complete variable domain, with remaining parts taken from reference TRBV5-4 and TRBJ1-1, reads ETGVTQSPTHLIKTRGQQVTLRCSSQSGHNTVSWYQQALGQGPQFIFQYYREEENGRGNFPPRFSGLQFPNYSSELNVNALELDDSALYLCASSLPGTVVNTEAFFGQGTRLTVV.

CDR3 DNA: TGTGCCGGAACAGGGTTTGCTTTCTCTGGAAACACCATATATTTT. Translated, it gives CAGTGFAFSGNTIYF. V is TRBV30 and J is TRBJ1-3, with D perhaps TRBD1 (6 bases). The CDR3 contains 15 residues. The V gene lost 8 bases and the J gene lost 0 bases, with 17 bases spanning the gap. In germline, CDR1 is GTSNPN, CDR2 SVGIG (reference sequence).

This CDR3 is CASSLNRGSGANVLTF. The CDR3 coding sequence is TGCGCCAGCAGCCTTAATAGGGGGTCTGGGGCCAACGTCCTGACTTTC. The chain couples TRBV5-1 to TRBJ2-6; weak D call: TRBD1 (6 bases). Germline CDR1 SGHRS, CDR2 YFSETQ. This CDR3 region has 16 residues. The V end lost 4 bases, the J end lost 1 base, and 12 bases lay between the germline ends.

The chain couples TRBV9 to TRBJ2-3, with 7 positions matching TRBD2. J lost 2 bases, V lost 2 bases, and 5 bases had no gene match. Germline CDR1 SGDLS, CDR2 YYNGEE. This CDR3 is built from 15 residues. CDR3 residues: CASSVVTSNTDTQYF. The DNA of the CDR3 is TGTGCCAGCAGCGTTGTGACTAGCAACACAGATACGCAGTATTTT.

This clone appeared once. V is TRBV7-8 and J is TRBJ1-1, with D possibly matching TRBD1 (5 bases). Germline CDR1 is SGHVS and CDR2 is FQNEAQ. The CDR3 covers 14 residues. V lost 5 bases and J 1 base, leaving 11 bases between the germline ends. The CDR3 DNA follows: TGTGCCAGCAGCCCCCTTACAGGGAACACTGAAGCTTTCTTT. Translation gives CASSPLTGNTEAFF.

The gene calls are TRBV18 and TRBJ1-5, with a possible D match to TRBD1 (6 bases). The CDR3 is 13 residues long. Germline V gene lookup returns CDR1 KGHSH and CDR2 LQKENI. The germline V and J ends were trimmed by 5 bases and 6 bases, with 11 bases remaining between them. The CDR3 DNA follows: TGTGCCAGCTCAGGGGGCGCGACTCAGCCCCAGCATTTT. This encodes CASSGGATQPQHF.

The CDR3 DNA sequence: TGTGCCACCAGTGATCCGACTGACAGGGCGCGCGGCTACACCTTC. Translating it yields CATSDPTDRARGYTF. V usage is TRBV24-1 and J usage is TRBJ1-2; TRBD1 matches at 7 bases. The V gene's germline CDR1 is KGHDR and CDR2 SFDVKD. Trimming at V came to 3 bases and at J to 8 bases, leaving 11 bases not matched to a gene. The CDR3 covers 15 residues.

The rearrangement links TRBV21-1 to TRBJ1-3; no check of the table's D call, TRBD1, against the DNA was made. TRBV21-1 represents a pseudogene. CDR3 length: 14 residues. The CDR3 region is CASSTEDSGNTIYF. CDR3 coding DNA: TGTGCCAGCAGCACAGAAGACTCTGGAAACACCATATATTTT.

This clone was detected a few times. CDR3 sequence: CASSFSRRAFF. In DNA form, the CDR3 reads TGTGCCAGCAGTTTCAGTCGGAGAGCTTTCTTT. This chain connects TRBV12-3 or TRBV12-4 to TRBJ1-1, with D unresolved. V lost 3 bases to trimming and J lost 10 bases, with 9 bases between them. This CDR3 is 11 amino acids long.

The chain employs TRBV5-1 and TRBJ2-1; 14 bases line up with TRBD2. The CDR3 extends over 15 amino acids. Germline CDR1 reads SGHRS; CDR2 reads YFSETQ. J gave up 7 bases and V 7 bases, and 7 bases lay outside the gene matches. For the CDR3, the DNA is TGCGCCAGCCAAAGACTAGCGGGAGGGGAAAATGAGCAGTTCTTC. This encodes CASQRLAGGENEQFF.

This chain joins TRBV7-2 and TRBJ1-2; 7 bases fit TRBD1. Germline V gene sequence: CDR1 SGHTA, CDR2 FQGNSA. This CDR3 spans 14 amino acids. The J segment lost 2 bases and the V segment lost 3 bases, leaving 3 bases of the junction unmatched. As DNA, the CDR3 is TGTGCCAGCAGCTTCGAGGGGGCGAACTATGGCTACACCTTC. Its translation is CASSFEGANYGYTF.

This chain links TRBV10-3 with TRBJ2-7; no reliable D call. Trimming took off 3 bases at V and 3 bases at J, with 15 bases between the two ends. The CDR3 is 15 amino acids. Per germline, CDR1 ENHRY and CDR2 SYGVKD. CDR3 residues: CAISEFERRSYEQYF. The CDR3 DNA reads as TGTGCCATCAGTGAATTTGAGCGTCGGAGCTACGAGCAGTACTTC.

This sequence joins TRBV5-5 and TRBJ2-7; 9 bases line up with TRBD1. The CDR3 is made up of 15 amino acids. V was pared by 7 bases and J by 6 bases, with 14 bases of the junction left unmatched. Germline assignment: CDR1 SGHKS and CDR2 YYEKEE (reference sequence). The CDR3 is CASRGGQGILGEQYF. The DNA of the CDR3 is TGTGCCAGCCGAGGGGGACAGGGAATCTTGGGCGAGCAGTACTTC.

The chain recombines TRBV2 with TRBJ1-6, with 7 positions matching TRBD1. The CDR3 is 14 amino acids. Germline V gives CDR1 SNHLY, CDR2 FYNNEI. Trimming at V came to 3 bases and at J to 10 bases, leaving 6 bases not matched to a gene. The CDR3 DNA follows: TGTGCCAGCAGTGATCAAGGGGGCGAATCACCCCTCCACTTT. This encodes CASSDQGGESPLHF.